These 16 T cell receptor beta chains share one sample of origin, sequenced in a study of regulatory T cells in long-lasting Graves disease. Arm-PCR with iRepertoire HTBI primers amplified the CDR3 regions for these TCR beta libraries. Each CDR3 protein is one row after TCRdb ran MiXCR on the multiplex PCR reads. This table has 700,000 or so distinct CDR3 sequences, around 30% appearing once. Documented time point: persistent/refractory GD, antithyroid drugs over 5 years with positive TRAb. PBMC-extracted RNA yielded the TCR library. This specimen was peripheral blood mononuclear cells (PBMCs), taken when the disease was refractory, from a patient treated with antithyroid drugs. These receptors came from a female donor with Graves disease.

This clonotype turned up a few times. CDR3 in amino acids: CSAPNSRGNTEAFF. The CDR3, as DNA: TGCAGTGCCCCGAATAGTCGCGGGAACACTGAAGCTTTCTTT. This chain connects TRBV20-1 to TRBJ1-1; D call uncertain. The CDR3 length is 14 residues. Germline values: CDR1 DFQATT, CDR2 SNEGSKA (reference sequence). V was pared by 6 bases and J by 1 base, with 15 bases between.

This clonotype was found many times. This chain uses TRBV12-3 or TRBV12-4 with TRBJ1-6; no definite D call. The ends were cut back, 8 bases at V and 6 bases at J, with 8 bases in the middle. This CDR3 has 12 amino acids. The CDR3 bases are TGTGCCAGCGGGCAGGCTAATTCACCCCTCCACTTT. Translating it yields CASGQANSPLHF.

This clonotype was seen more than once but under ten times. CDR3: CAGGQGVDQPQHF. The CDR3 nucleotides read TGTGCCGGTGGACAGGGTGTCGATCAGCCCCAGCATTTT. The chain has TRBV30 and TRBJ1-5; 8 positions match TRBD1. CDR3 length: 13 amino acids. From germline, CDR1 is GTSNPN and CDR2 SVGIG (reference sequence). V trimming: 8 bases; J trimming: 5 bases; junction bases outside the gene matches: 8.

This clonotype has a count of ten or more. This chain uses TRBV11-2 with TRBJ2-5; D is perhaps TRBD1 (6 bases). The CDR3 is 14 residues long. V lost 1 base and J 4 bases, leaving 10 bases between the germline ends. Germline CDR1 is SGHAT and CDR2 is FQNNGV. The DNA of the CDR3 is TGTGCCAGCAGCTTAGGCCCAGGGGTAGAGACCCAGTACTTC. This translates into CASSLGPGVETQYF.

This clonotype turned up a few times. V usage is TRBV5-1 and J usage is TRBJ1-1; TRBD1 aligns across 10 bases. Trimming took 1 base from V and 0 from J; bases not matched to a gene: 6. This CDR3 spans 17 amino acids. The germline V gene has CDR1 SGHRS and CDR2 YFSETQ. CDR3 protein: CASSLRPTGGLNTEAFF. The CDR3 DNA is TGCGCCAGCAGCTTGAGGCCGACAGGGGGCCTGAACACTGAAGCTTTCTTT. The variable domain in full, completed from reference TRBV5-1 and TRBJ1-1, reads KAGVTQTPRYLIKTRGQQVTLSCSPISGHRSVSWYQQTPGQGLQFLFEYFSETQRNKGNFPGRFSGRQFSNSRSEMNVSTLELGDSALYLCASSLRPTGGLNTEAFFGQGTRLTVV.

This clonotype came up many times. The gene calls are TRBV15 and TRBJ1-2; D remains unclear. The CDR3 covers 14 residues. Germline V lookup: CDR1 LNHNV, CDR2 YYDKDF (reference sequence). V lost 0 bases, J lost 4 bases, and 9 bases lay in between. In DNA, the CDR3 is TGTGCCACCAGCAGAGATCGTCAGACCTATGGCTACACCTTC. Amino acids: CATSRDRQTYGYTF.

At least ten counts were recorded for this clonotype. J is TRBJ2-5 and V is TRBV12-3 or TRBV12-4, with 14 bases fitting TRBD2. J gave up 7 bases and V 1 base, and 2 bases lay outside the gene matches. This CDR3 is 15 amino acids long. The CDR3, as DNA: TGTGCCAGCAGTTTAGGACTAGCGGGAGGGGGGACCCAGTACTTC. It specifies CASSLGLAGGGTQYF.

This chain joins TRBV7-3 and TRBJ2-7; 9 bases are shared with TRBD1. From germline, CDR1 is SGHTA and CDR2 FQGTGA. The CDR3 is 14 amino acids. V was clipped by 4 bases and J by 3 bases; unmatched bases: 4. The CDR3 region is CASSSTGGNYEQYF. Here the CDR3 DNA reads TGTGCCAGCAGCTCCACAGGGGGCAACTACGAGCAGTACTTC.

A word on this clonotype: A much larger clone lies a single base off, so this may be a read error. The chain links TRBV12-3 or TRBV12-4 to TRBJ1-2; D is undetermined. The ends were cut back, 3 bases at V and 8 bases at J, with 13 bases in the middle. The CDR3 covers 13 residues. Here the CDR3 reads CASSLRDLGGYTF. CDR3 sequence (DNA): TGTGCCAGCAGTTTGCGGGATCTCGGGGGCTACACCTTC.

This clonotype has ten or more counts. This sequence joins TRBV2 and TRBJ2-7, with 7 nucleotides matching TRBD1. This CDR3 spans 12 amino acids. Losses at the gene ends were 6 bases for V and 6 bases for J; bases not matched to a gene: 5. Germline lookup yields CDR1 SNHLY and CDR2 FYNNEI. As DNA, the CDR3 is TGTGCCAGCAGCGCACAGGGGCCCGAGCAGTACTTC. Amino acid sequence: CASSAQGPEQYF. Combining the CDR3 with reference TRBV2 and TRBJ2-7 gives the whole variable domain EPEVTQTPSHQVTQMGQEVILRCVPISNHLYFYWYRQILGQKVEFLVSFYNNEISEKSEIFDDQFSVERPDGSNFTLKIRSTKLEDSAMYFCASSAQGPEQYFGPGTRLTVT.

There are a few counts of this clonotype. CDR3 DNA sequence: TGTGCCAGCAGCGCCCACGGGCCCTACGAGCAGTACTTC. It codes for CASSAHGPYEQYF. The chain has TRBV6-2 or TRBV6-3 and TRBJ2-7; unclear D gene. The CDR3 covers 13 residues. CDR1 and CDR2 (germline): MNHEY, SVGEGT. Trimming shortened V by 6 bases and J by 2 bases, and 11 bases separated the two germline ends.

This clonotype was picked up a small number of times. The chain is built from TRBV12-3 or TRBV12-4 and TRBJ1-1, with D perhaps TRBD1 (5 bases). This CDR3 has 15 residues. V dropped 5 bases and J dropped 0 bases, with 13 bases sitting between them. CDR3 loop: CASSTLGALNTEAFF. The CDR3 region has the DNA TGTGCCAGCAGTACCTTAGGGGCCCTGAACACTGAAGCTTTCTTT.

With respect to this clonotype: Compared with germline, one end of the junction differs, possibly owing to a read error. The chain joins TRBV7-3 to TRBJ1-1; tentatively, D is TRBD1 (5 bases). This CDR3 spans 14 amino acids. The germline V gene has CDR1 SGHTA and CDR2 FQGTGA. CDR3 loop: CASSLTVTSLPSPF. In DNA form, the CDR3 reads TGTGCCAGCAGCTTGACAGTTACCTCCCTCCCATCTCCATTT.

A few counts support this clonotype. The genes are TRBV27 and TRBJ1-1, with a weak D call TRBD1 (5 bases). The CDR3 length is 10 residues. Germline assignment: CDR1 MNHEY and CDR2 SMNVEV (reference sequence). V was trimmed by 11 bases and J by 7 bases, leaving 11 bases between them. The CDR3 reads CASRGNEAFF. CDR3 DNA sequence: TGTGCCTCCCGGGGGAATGAAGCTTTCTTT.

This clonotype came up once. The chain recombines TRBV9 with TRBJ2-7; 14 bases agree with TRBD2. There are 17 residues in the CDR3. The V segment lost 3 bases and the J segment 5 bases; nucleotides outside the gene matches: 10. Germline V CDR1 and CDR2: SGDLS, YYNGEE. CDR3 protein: CASSERLAGGPPNEQYF. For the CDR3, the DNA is TGTGCCAGCAGCGAAAGACTAGCGGGAGGGCCCCCCAACGAGCAGTACTTC.

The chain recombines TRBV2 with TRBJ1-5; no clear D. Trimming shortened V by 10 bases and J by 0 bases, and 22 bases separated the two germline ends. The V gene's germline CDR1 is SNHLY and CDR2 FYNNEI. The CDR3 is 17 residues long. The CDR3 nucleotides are TGTGCCACCAGCAGACCTGTTTTACGGATTAGCAATCAGCCCCAGCATTTT. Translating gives CATSRPVLRISNQPQHF. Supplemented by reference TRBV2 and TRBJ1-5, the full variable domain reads EPEVTQTPSHQVTQMGQEVILRCVPISNHLYFYWYRQILGQKVEFLVSFYNNEISEKSEIFDDQFSVERPDGSNFTLKIRSTKLEDSAMYFCATSRPVLRISNQPQHFGDGTRLSIL.